The clone carrying this T cell receptor (beta chain) occurred a few times. Its antigen is unidentified. The record originates from a study of T cells in Graves' hyperthyroidism and ophthalmopathy. Study-level points and caveats: Stable hyperthyroidism was told apart from ophthalmopathy by a model built on 13 V-J features. Model predictions of ophthalmopathy came a median approximately 6.8 months before onset.

RNA transcripts served as the template for amplifying TCR beta CDR3 regions. The HTBI primer set served for first-round RT-PCR of the TCR CDR3. TCRdb re-called the multiplex PCR reads with MiXCR, one entry per CDR3 protein. The table has approximately 640,000 distinct CDR3 sequences, approximately 15% seen once. Graves' hyperthyroidism was deemed stable absent ophthalmopathy progression within 18 months. Cells are PBMCs isolated from roughly 9.3 ml of fresh blood. The source of this sequence is a man in his fifties or sixties with Graves' hyperthyroidism. The specimen was blood.

As DNA, the CDR3 is TGTGCCAGCAGCCCCGGGGGTCCCCCAAACCCCTACGAGCAGTACTTC. Residues: CASSPGGPPNPYEQYF. This chain connects TRBV6-1 to TRBJ2-7; a possible D gene is TRBD2 (6 bases). The CDR3 is made up of 16 amino acids. Looked up from germline, CDR1 is MNHNS and CDR2 is SASEGT. Trimming took off 6 bases at V and 2 bases at J, with 20 bases between the two ends.